The 13 T cell receptor beta chains listed next were all sequenced from one sample in a study of Graves' ophthalmopathy and Graves' hyperthyroidism (dated by TCRdb to 2017 to 2018). This sample was sequenced with an Illumina HiSeq 2000. For repertoire sequencing, TCR beta CDR3 regions were amplified from RNA transcripts. The first round was an RT-PCR using HTBI primers with the Qiagen OneStep RT-PCR kit, and this first round was followed by a second-round multiplex PCR, then size selection and purification. Through fastp at Q25 and MiXCR, TCRdb rebuilt clones from the public reads, retaining in-frame beta chains. Rows matching on CDR3 protein sequence are summarized as one entry with the most common DNA and genes. The sample data list just over 600,000 distinct CDR3 sequences, and over 20% of these were observed just once. The ten largest clones represent roughly 7.4% of the sample. The sequencing input was peripheral blood. These receptors came from a woman aged 18-35 years with stable Graves' hyperthyroidism. Some clones in this sample may be carry-over from other donors' samples. Donor details come from another sample of the same person, matched by shared clones.

About this clonotype: It may be a read error: a sequence one base away is much more abundant. The chain employs TRBV6-5 and TRBJ1-1; D remains ambiguous. The CDR3 runs 14 residues. Germline CDR1 reads MNHEY; CDR2 reads SVGAGI. The CDR3 here is CASSTRTPNTEACF. Here the CDR3 DNA reads TGTGCCAGCAGCACTCGGACCCCGAACACTGAAGCTTGCTTT.

A remark on this clonotype: Sequence at one end of the junction differs from germline and may be a read error. CDR3 region: CASTISPGAEAFF. The DNA for the CDR3 is TGTGCCAGTACTATATCCCCGGGTGCTGAAGCTTTCTTT. The rearrangement joins TRBV19 to TRBJ1-1; D not certain. Germline-derived CDR1 and CDR2 are LNHDA and SQIVND (reference sequence). The CDR3 loop spans 13 amino acids.

The chain has TRBV20-1 and TRBJ1-5; a weak D match, TRBD1 (5 bases). Germline V gene data show CDR1 as DFQATT and CDR2 as SNEGSKA (reference sequence). V shed 6 bases and J shed 3 bases, with 12 bases lying between them. The CDR3 spans 13 residues. CDR3 sequence reads: CSAEAGPNQPQHF. CDR3 coding DNA: TGCAGTGCCGAGGCAGGGCCCAATCAGCCCCAGCATTTT.

This clonotype was seen many times. V is TRBV15 and J is TRBJ2-7; 8 bases line up with TRBD2. Germline lookup yields CDR1 LNHNV and CDR2 YYDKDF (reference sequence). V lost 0 bases, J lost 6 bases, and 10 bases stayed unmatched. The CDR3 has 16 amino acids. The CDR3 sequence is CATSRDRGGLFGEQYF. CDR3 in DNA: TGTGCCACCAGCAGAGATCGGGGGGGACTGTTCGGCGAGCAGTACTTC.

On this clonotype itself: A much larger clone is a single base away; this may be a read error. The J gene is TRBJ2-3, the V gene TRBV10-1, with TRBD2 matching 11 bases. CDR1 and CDR2 from the germline V gene are WNHNN and SYGVQD (reference sequence). This CDR3 region has 16 residues. V was pared by 0 bases and J by 4 bases, with 3 bases of the junction left unmatched. CDR3 sequence: CASSESGTSGSDTQYF. The CDR3 DNA reads as TGCGCCAGCAGTGAGTCCGGGACTAGCGGCTCAGATACGCAGTATTTT.

This clonotype has ten or more counts. The chain links TRBV19 to TRBJ1-1, with D possibly matching TRBD1 (6 bases). V lost 3 bases to trimming and J lost 5 bases, with 13 bases between them. The CDR3 has 14 residues. Per germline, CDR1 LNHDA and CDR2 SQIVND (reference sequence). The CDR3 reads CASSMSGRGTEAFF. The CDR3 DNA is TGTGCCAGTAGTATGTCGGGGAGGGGGACTGAAGCTTTCTTT.

This clonotype was counted ten times or more. The chain employs TRBV6-2 or TRBV6-3 and TRBJ1-1, with D possibly being TRBD1 (6 bases). Trimming removed 0 bases at V and 3 bases at J, with 14 bases between. The CDR3 has 16 amino acids. Germline loops: CDR1 MNHEY, CDR2 SVGEGT. The CDR3 is CASSYSMGGRDTEAFF. The CDR3 nucleotides read TGTGCCAGCAGTTACTCGATGGGGGGGCGGGACACTGAAGCTTTCTTT.

The rearrangement joins TRBV27 to TRBJ2-7; D possibly corresponds to TRBD1 (6 bases). The V gene lost 5 bases and the J gene lost 4 bases, with 18 bases spanning the gap. Germline V gene lookup returns CDR1 MNHEY and CDR2 SMNVEV (reference sequence). CDR3 length equals 15 residues. This CDR3 is CASSPLSGTHYEQYF. The CDR3 nucleotides are TGTGCCAGCAGTCCCCTGTCCGGGACACATTACGAGCAGTACTTC.

The sample holds many counts of this clonotype. This chain links TRBV9 with TRBJ2-7; TRBD2 aligns across 14 bases. The CDR3 has 15 residues. Trimming removed 2 bases from V and 3 bases from J; junction bases left unmatched: 1. The V gene's germline CDR1 is SGDLS and CDR2 YYNGEE. The DNA for the CDR3 is TGTGCCAGCAGCGTCGGGACTAGCGGGAGCTACGAGCAGTACTTC. Translating gives CASSVGTSGSYEQYF. Drawing the rest from reference TRBV9 and TRBJ2-7, the complete variable domain is DSGVTQTPKHLITATGQRVTLRCSPRSGDLSVYWYQQSLDQGLQFLIQYYNGEERAKGNILERFSAQQFPDLHSELNLSSLELGDSALYFCASSVGTSGSYEQYFGPGTRLTVT.

This clonotype was recorded many times. This may arise from a read error, as a much more abundant clone is one base away. The rearrangement joins TRBV30 to TRBJ1-1, with a weak D call TRBD1 (5 bases). Looked up from germline, CDR1 is GTSNPN and CDR2 is SVGIG (reference sequence). V was cut by 0 bases and J by 0 bases, with 5 bases left in between. The CDR3 is 13 amino acids. Here the CDR3 DNA reads TGTGCCTGGAGTGTACAGGTGAACACTGAAGCTTTCTTT. It encodes CAWSVQVNTEAFF.

This chain joins TRBV18 and TRBJ2-5; D remains unclear. Trimming shortened V by 4 bases and J by 2 bases, and 14 bases separated the two germline ends. This CDR3 is 15 amino acids long. The germline V gene has CDR1 KGHSH and CDR2 LQKENI. The DNA for the CDR3 is TGTGCCAGCTCACAGCCCATAGAGGTTCAAGAGACCCAGTACTTC. Amino acid sequence: CASSQPIEVQETQYF.

This clonotype was detected many times. V is TRBV7-6 and J is TRBJ1-5, with a weak D call TRBD1 (5 bases). CDR1 is SGHVS, CDR2 FNYEAQ, per germline. Trimming pared 3 bases from V and 6 bases from J, leaving 12 bases between. There are 14 residues in the CDR3. The CDR3 DNA follows: TGTGCCAGCAGCTTGTTAGGGGCGGTTCAGCCCCAGCATTTT. It codes for CASSLLGAVQPQHF.

In its sample, this clonotype was seen many times. The chain recombines TRBV7-8 with TRBJ1-5; D is ambiguous. CDR1 is SGHVS and CDR2 is FQNEAQ in the germline V gene. Trimming shortened V by 0 bases and J by 7 bases, and 7 bases separated the two germline ends. The CDR3 is 13 residues long. CDR3 sequence (DNA): TGTGCCAGCAGCTTAGCGTGGGGACAGCCCCAGCATTTT. Translating gives CASSLAWGQPQHF.